This record looks at one TCR beta chain sequence and its context. The target antigen is unknown. Time point specified: blood 4 weeks post-SBRT, at nephrectomy. Treatment denoted: 15 Gy SBRT to primary tumor, nephrectomy 4 weeks later. Nephrectomy followed 15 Gy stereotactic body radiation by 4 weeks. Serial blood draws occurred at baseline and 2 and 4 weeks post-SBRT. The patient's renal cell carcinoma had clear cell pathology. Clones were read by immunoSEQ multiplex PCR, and TCRdb kept only the in-frame ones, dropping some. This repertoire shows tens of thousands of clones, around four fifths found once; its top ten account for approximately 2.3%. Germline V gene data show CDR1 as GTSNPN and CDR2 as SVGIG (reference sequence). The CDR3 consists of 13 residues. The germline V and J ends were trimmed by 0 bases and 7 bases, with 10 bases remaining between them. The data were taken from a study of radiation and T cells in renal cell carcinoma. Points from the study as a whole: In blood, top tumor clones expanded by 2 weeks, shrinking by 4.

This material consisted of blood, taken from a patient whose treatment included radiotherapy and nephrectomy. This chain connects TRBV30 to TRBJ1-3; a possible D gene is TRBD1 (6 bases). The receptor comes from an older woman with renal cell carcinoma. Here the CDR3 reads CAWSVSGVNTIYF. The CDR3 DNA sequence: TGTGCCTGGAGTGTTTCAGGGGTGAACACCATATATTTT. The full variable domain, its missing parts supplied by reference TRBV30 and TRBJ1-3, is SQTIHQWPATLVQPVGSPLSLECTVEGTSNPNLYWYRQAAGRGLQLLFYSVGIGQISSEVPQNLSASRPQDRQFILSSKKLLLSDSGFYLCAWSVSGVNTIYFGEGSWLTVV.